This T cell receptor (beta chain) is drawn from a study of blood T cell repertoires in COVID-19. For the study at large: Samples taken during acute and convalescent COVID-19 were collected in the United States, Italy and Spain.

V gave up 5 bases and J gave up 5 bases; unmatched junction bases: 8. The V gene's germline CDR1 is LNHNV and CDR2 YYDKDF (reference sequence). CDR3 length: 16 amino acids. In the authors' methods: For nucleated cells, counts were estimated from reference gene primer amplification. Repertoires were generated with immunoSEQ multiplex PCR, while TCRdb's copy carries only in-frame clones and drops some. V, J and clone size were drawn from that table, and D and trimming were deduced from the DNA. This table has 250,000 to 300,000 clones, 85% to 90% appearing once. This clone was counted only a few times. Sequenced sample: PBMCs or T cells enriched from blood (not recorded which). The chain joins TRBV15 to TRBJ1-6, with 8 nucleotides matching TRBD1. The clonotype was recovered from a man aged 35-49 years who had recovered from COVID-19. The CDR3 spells CATSGGQAENNSPLHF. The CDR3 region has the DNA TGTGCCACCAGCGGGGGACAGGCCGAGAATAATTCACCCCTCCACTTT.